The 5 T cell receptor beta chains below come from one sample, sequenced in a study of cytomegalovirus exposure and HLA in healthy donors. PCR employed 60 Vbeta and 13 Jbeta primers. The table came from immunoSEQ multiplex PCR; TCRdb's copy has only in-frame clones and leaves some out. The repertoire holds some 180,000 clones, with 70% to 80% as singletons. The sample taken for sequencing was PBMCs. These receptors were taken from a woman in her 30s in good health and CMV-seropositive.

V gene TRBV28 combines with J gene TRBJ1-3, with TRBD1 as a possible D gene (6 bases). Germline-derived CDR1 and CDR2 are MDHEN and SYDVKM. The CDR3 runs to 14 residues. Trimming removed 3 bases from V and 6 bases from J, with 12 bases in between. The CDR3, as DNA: TGTGCCAGCAGTTTCTCAGGGGAGCTAAACACCATATATTTT. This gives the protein CASSFSGELNTIYF. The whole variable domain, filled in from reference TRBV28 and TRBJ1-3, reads DVKVTQSSRYLVKRTGEKVFLECVQDMDHENMFWYRQDPGLGLRLIYFSYDVKMKEKGDIPEGYSVSREKKERFSLILESASTNQTSMYLCASSFSGELNTIYFGEGSWLTVV.

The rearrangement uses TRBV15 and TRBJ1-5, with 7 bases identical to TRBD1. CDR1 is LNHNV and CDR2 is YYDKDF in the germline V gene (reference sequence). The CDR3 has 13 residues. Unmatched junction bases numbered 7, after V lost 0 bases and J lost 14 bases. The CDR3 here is CATSRDRQGFEHF. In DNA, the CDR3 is TGTGCCACCAGCAGAGATCGACAGGGTTTTGAGCATTTT.

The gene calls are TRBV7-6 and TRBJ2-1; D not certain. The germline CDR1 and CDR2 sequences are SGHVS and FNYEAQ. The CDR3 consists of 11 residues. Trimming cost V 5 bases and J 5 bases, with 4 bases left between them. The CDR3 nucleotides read TGTGCCAGCAGCCCCGACAATGAGCAGTTCTTC. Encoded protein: CASSPDNEQFF.

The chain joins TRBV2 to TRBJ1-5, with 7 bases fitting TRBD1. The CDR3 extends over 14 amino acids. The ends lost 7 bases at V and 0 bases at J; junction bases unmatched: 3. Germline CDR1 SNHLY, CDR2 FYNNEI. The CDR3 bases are TGTGCCAGCAAAAGGGACAGTAGCAATCAGCCCCAGCATTTT. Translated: CASKRDSSNQPQHF. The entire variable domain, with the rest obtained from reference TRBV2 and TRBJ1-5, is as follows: EPEVTQTPSHQVTQMGQEVILRCVPISNHLYFYWYRQILGQKVEFLVSFYNNEISEKSEIFDDQFSVERPDGSNFTLKIRSTKLEDSAMYFCASKRDSSNQPQHFGDGTRLSIL.

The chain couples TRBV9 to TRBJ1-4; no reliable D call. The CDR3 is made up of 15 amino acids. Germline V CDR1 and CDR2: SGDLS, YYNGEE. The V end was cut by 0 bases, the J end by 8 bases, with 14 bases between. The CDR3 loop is CASSVAGEVGEKLFF. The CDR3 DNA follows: TGTGCCAGCAGCGTAGCCGGGGAGGTGGGGGAAAAACTGTTTTTT.